This paragraph reports one TCR beta chain. Its recognized antigen is unknown. No clone much larger than this one lies a single base away; base qualities are absent. TCRbeta CDR3 regions were amplified from genomic DNA by means of the immunoSEQ Assay, a bias-controlled multiplex PCR. From the authors' description of their analysis: The number of nucleated cells in each sample was estimated by amplification of reference gene primers within the assay. To quantify the absolute abundance of each unique TCRbeta CDR3 rearrangement, sequence reads were collapsed and filtered. For each sample, productive Simpson clonality was calculated as the square root of Simpson's diversity index across productive rearrangements. Sourced from immuneACCESS, this table was stored by TCRdb with only in-frame sequences that have V and J called. A share of the clones is absent; for the studies checked, an unresolved V gene accounts for under half, and the remainder has no known explanation. The V and J calls and clone size are taken from that table; D and trimming were inferred from the DNA. The sample has about 210,000 clones on record, approximately 86% of them singletons. The leading ten clones occupy approximately 4% of the sample.

Participants in the prospective study were aged about 18 to 89 years, lived in some 24 United States geographic areas, and enrolled through a virtual design. To assign participants to cohorts, the prospective study relied on clinical history that participants themselves reported in a screening survey and a study questionnaire. A participant counted as exposed if, within 2 weeks of entering the study, that participant had been in contact with someone who had a PCR-confirmed or clinician-diagnosed COVID-19 case. Mobile phlebotomists in the prospective study collected whole blood, serum and a nasopharyngeal or oropharyngeal swab from every participant. Participants in the prospective study had the option to provide additional blood draws and questionnaires over an approximately 2-month period. Before DNA extraction, prospective study blood samples were shipped either frozen or at room temperature.

At the junction V is shortened by 1 base and J by 0 bases, with 6 bases in between. CDR1 and CDR2 were assigned from the germline V gene as SGHTA and FQGNSA. The CDR3 runs 14 residues from the cysteine to the phenylalanine. Only CDR3 DNA is held: 42 bases, read in frame from base 1. This entry belongs to a study of blood T cell repertoires in COVID-19 (TCRdb year 2020). At the level of the whole study: Samples from collaborators originated in the United States, Italy and Spain and spanned both the acute and convalescent phases of COVID-19. The material from the prospective study consisted of cDNA or gDNA derived from T cells, B-cell-depleted T cells, or PBMCs. The dataset comprised deeply sampled blood TCRbeta repertoires from subjects exposed to, actively infected with, or recovered from COVID-19. The repertoires were released in a freely available public database meant as a resource for research on the immune response to SARS-CoV-2. The samples were drawn from the first 160 participants of the ongoing ImmuneRACE study and from roughly 1,300 subjects provided by 6 global collaborators. A de-identified subject ID, COVID-19 status, age in years and sex were almost always included in the sample metadata. Where available, HLA class I and class II types were obtained from metadata supplied by the sample provider rather than from assay-based typing. Overall study outcomes, separate from this receptor: Clinical and demographic metadata were provided uncurated, with the amount varying by source and participant.

The chain joins TRBV7-2 to TRBJ1-2, with a tentative D gene TRBD1 over 5 matching bases. The sequence was collected from a woman younger than 45 who had been exposed to COVID-19. Sequencing used PBMCs or T cells enriched from blood (not recorded which). This receptor carries the CDR3 CASSLGQPNYGYTF. The DNA sequence is TGTGCCAGCAGCTTAGGACAGCCTAACTATGGCTACACCTTC.